This T cell receptor beta chain derives from a study of glioma-infiltrating T cells after dendritic cell vaccination. This clone was seen more than once but under ten times. The table came from immunoSEQ multiplex PCR; TCRdb's copy has only in-frame clones and leaves some out. The sample holds tens of thousands of clones, less than 90% seen once. Sample time point: after dendritic cell vaccination, including at tumor progression/relapse. Patients had residual fresh-frozen tumor tissue and more than two years of survival data. V lost 3 bases and J 5 bases, leaving 5 bases between the germline ends. Per germline, CDR1 SGHKS and CDR2 YYEKEE (reference sequence). The CDR3 sequence is 12 residues long.

The sequencing here drew on blood, taken after dendritic cell vaccination. The V and J genes are TRBV5-5 and TRBJ2-2; D not certain. The TCR sequence derives from a human donor with glioblastoma. The CDR3 here is CASSSVTGELFF. The CDR3 DNA is TGTGCCAGCAGCTCCGTAACCGGGGAGCTGTTTTTT.